This T cell receptor (beta chain) was recorded in a study of response to subunit inactivated influenza vaccine. General study results and limits: That few new T cells are recruited by each seasonal influenza vaccination was the authors' suggestion.

This clonotype was observed a handful of times. Its antigen is still unknown. Via MiXCR, TCRdb re-called the RT-PCR reads, giving one row per CDR3 protein. Here the sample spans hundreds of thousands of distinct CDR3 sequences, 15% to 18% being singletons. The source is a man aged 45-65 years who received an inactivated influenza vaccine. The specimen comprised PBMCs from blood, sampled 11 to 12 days after vaccination.

The CDR3 protein is CASSLSRGAYNEQFF. DNA for the CDR3: TGTGCCAGCAGTTTATCTCGAGGTGCCTACAATGAGCAGTTCTTC. The chain joins TRBV28 to TRBJ2-1; no reliable D call. The germline gives CDR1 MDHEN, CDR2 SYDVKM. V was shortened by 1 base and J by 2 bases, with 9 bases between the two germline ends. The CDR3 totals 15 residues.